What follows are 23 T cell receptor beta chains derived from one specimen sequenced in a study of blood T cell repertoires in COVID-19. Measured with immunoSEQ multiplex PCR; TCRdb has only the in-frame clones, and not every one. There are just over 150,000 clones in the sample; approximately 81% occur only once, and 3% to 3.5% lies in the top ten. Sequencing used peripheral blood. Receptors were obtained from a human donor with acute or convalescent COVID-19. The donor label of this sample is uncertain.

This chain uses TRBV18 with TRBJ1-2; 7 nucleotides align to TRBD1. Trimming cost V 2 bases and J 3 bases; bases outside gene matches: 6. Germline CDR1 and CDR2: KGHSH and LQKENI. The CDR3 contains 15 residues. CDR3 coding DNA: TGTGCCAGCTCACCAGAGACAGGGATCGACTATGGCTACACCTTC. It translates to CASSPETGIDYGYTF. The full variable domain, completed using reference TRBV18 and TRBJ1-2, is NAGVMQNPRHLVRRRGQEARLRCSPMKGHSHVYWYRQLPEEGLKFMVYLQKENIIDESGMPKERFSAEFPKEGPSILRIQQVVRGDSAAYFCASSPETGIDYGYTFGSGTRLTVV.

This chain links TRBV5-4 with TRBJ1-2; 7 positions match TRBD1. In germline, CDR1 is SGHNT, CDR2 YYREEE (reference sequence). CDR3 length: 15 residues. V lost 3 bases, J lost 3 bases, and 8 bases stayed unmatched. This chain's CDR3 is CASSSGGTVYYGYTF. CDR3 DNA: TGTGCCAGCAGCTCAGGGGGGACAGTCTACTATGGCTACACCTTC.

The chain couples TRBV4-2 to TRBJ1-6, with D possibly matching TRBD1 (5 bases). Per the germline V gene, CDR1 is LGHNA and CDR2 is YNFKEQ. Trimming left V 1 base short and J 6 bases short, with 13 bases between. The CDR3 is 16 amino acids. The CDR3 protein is CASSQVGQRRNSPLHF. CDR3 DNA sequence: TGTGCCAGCAGCCAAGTGGGGCAGAGACGTAATTCACCCCTCCACTTT.

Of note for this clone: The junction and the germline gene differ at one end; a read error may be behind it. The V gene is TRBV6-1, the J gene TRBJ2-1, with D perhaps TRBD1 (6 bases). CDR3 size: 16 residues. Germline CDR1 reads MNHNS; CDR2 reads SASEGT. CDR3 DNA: TGTGTCAGCAGTGGAAGACAGGCCAACTCCTACAATGAGCAGTTCTTC. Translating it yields CVSSGRQANSYNEQFF.

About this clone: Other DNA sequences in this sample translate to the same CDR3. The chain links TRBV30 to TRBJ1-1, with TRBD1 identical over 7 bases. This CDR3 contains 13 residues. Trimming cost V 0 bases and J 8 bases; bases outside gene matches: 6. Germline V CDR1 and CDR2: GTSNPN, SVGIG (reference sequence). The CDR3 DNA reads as TGTGCCTGGAGTGTAACAGGACAGGCCGAAGCTTTCTTT. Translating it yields CAWSVTGQAEAFF.

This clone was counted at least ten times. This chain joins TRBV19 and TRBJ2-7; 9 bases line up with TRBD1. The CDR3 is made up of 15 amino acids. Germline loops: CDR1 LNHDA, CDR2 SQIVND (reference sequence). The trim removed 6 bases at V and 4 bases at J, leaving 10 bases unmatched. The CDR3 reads CASRGGQGIGYEQYF. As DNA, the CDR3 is TGTGCCAGTAGAGGTGGACAGGGGATCGGATACGAGCAGTACTTC.

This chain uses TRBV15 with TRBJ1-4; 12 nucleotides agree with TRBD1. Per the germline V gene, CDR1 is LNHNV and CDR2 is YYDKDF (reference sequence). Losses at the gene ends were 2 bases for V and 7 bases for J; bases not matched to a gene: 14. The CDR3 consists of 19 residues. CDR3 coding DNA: TGTGCCACCAGCAGAATTGGACCCGGGACAGGGGGCGTAGGTGAAAAACTGTTTTTT. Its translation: CATSRIGPGTGGVGEKLFF.

Here the CDR3 DNA reads TGTGCCAGCAGCCGACGACAGGGCGGTACTGAAGCTTTCTTT. Encoded protein: CASSRRQGGTEAFF. The J gene is TRBJ1-1, the V gene TRBV7-9, with 7 positions matching TRBD1. Germline values: CDR1 SEHNR, CDR2 FQNEAQ (reference sequence). The length of the CDR3 is 14 residues. V shed 5 bases, J shed 5 bases, and the junction held 8 bases outside the gene matches.

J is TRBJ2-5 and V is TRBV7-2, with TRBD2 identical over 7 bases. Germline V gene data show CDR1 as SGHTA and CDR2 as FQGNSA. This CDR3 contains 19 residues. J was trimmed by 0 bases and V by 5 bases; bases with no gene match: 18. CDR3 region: CASSLVGGAGLGNQETQYF. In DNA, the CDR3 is TGTGCCAGCAGCCTGGTGGGGGGAGCGGGGCTAGGGAACCAAGAGACCCAGTACTTC.

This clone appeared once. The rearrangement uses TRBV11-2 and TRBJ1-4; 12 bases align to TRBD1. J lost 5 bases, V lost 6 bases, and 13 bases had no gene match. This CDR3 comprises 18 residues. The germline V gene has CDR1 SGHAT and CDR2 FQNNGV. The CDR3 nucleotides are TGTGCCAGCAGTCCTAAGGGACAGGGGGCGCGTACGAATGAAAAACTGTTTTTT. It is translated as CASSPKGQGARTNEKLFF.

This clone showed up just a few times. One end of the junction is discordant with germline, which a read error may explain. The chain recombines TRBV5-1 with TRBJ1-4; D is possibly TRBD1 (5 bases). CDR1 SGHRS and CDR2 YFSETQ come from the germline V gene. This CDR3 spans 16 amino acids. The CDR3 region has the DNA TGCGCCAGCAGTTTGGACACAAAGGGGTCTAATGAAAAACTGTTTTTT. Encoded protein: CASSLDTKGSNEKLFF.

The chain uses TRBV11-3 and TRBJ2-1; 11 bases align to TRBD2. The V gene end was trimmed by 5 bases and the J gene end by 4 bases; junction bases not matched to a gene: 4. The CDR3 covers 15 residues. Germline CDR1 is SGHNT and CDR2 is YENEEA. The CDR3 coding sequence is TGTGCCAGCAGCCTCGGACTAGCGGGTTACAATGAGCAGTTCTTC. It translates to CASSLGLAGYNEQFF.

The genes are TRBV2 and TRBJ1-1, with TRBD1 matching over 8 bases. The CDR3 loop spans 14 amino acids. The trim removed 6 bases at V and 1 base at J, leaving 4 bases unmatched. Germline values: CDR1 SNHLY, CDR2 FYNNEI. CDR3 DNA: TGTGCCAGCAGGCAAACAGGGGGGAACACTGAAGCTTTCTTT. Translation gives CASRQTGGNTEAFF.

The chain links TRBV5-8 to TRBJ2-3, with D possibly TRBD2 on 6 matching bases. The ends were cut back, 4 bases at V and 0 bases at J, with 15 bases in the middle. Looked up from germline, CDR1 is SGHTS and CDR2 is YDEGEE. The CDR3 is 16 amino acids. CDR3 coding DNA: TGTGCCAGCAGCCCCCGTGGGGGGACTAGCACAGATACGCAGTATTTT. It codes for CASSPRGGTSTDTQYF. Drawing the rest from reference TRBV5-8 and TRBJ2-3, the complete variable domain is EAGVTQSPTHLIKTRGQQATLRCSPISGHTSVYWYQQALGLGLQFLLWYDEGEERNRGNFPPRFSGRQFPNYSSELNVNALELEDSALYLCASSPRGGTSTDTQYFGPGTRLTVL.

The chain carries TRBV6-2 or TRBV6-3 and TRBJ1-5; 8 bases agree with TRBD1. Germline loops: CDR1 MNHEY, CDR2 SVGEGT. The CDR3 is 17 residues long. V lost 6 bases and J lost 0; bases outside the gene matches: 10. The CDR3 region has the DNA TGTGCCAGCAGCCCGGGCAGGGGGCTTTATAGCAATCAGCCCCAGCATTTT. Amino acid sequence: CASSPGRGLYSNQPQHF.

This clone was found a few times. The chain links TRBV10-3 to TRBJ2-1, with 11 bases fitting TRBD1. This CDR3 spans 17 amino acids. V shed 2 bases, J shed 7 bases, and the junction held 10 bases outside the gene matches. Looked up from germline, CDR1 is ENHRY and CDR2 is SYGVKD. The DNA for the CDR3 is TGTGCCATCAGTGAGGAGGGGGGGACAGGGGGACTAAATGAGCAGTTCTTC. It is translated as CAISEEGGTGGLNEQFF.

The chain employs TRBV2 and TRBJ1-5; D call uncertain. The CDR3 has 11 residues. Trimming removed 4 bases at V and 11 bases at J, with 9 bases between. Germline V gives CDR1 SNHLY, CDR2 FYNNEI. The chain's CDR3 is CASSGMEAQHF. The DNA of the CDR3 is TGTGCCAGCAGTGGTATGGAGGCCCAGCATTTT. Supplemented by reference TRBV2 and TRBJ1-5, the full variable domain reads EPEVTQTPSHQVTQMGQEVILRCVPISNHLYFYWYRQILGQKVEFLVSFYNNEISEKSEIFDDQFSVERPDGSNFTLKIRSTKLEDSAMYFCASSGMEAQHFGDGTRLSIL.

The CDR3 reads CASSRTQGRETQYF. In nucleotides, the CDR3 is TGTGCCAGCAGCCGAACACAGGGGAGGGAGACCCAGTACTTC. This chain joins TRBV21-1 and TRBJ2-5; TRBD1 is the table's D call and was not checked against the DNA. TRBV21-1 is noted as a pseudogene. CDR3 length equals 14 residues.

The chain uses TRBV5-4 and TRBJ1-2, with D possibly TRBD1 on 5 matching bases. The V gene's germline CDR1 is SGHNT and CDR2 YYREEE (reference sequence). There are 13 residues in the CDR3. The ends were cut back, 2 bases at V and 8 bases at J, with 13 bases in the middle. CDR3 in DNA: TGTGCCAGCAGCTTTCTGCAGGGCCGAGGCTACACCTTC. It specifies CASSFLQGRGYTF.

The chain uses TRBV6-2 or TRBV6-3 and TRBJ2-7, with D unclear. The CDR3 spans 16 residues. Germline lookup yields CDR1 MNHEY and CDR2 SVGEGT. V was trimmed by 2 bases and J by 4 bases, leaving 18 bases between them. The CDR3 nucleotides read TGTGCCAGCAGTTACCCAAACCCAGGATCCCCGTACGAGCAGTACTTC. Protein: CASSYPNPGSPYEQYF.

CDR3 amino acids: CATKAGSHEQFF. CDR3 in DNA: TGTGCCACCAAGGCGGGGTCGCATGAGCAGTTCTTC. The rearrangement links TRBV24-1 to TRBJ2-1; a possible D gene is TRBD2 (6 bases). The CDR3 runs 12 residues. Germline V gene data show CDR1 as KGHDR and CDR2 as SFDVKD. The V and J ends lost 8 bases and 8 bases respectively, with 12 bases between them.

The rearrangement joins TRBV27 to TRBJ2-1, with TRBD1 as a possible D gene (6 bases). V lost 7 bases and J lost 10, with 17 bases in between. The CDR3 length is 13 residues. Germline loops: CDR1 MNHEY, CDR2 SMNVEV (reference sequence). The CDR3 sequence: CASTKLGAGEQFF. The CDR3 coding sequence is TGTGCCAGCACCAAGCTGGGGGCCGGCGAGCAGTTCTTC.

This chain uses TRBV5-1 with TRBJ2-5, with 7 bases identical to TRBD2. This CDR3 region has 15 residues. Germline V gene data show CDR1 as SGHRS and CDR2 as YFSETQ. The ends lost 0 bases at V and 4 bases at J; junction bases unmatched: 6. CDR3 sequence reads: CASSLDPGRGETQYF. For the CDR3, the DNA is TGCGCCAGCAGCTTGGATCCAGGGAGGGGAGAGACCCAGTACTTC.